This entry concerns a single TCR beta chain. In the study's own analysis: Estimated nucleated cell counts came from reference gene primer amplification. Libraries were prepared by immunoSEQ multiplex PCR; TCRdb keeps only in-frame clonotypes and omits some of them. Clone size and V and J calls were adopted from that table, with D and trimming inferred from the DNA. The sample includes tens of thousands of clones, more than 80% of them seen just once. The sample originates from a study of blood T cell repertoires in COVID-19. Study background: Sites in the United States, Italy and Spain provided acute and convalescent COVID-19 samples. From T cells, B-cell-depleted T cells, or PBMCs came the material, which was cDNA or gDNA.

Between the trimmed V and J ends, which lost 0 bases and 5 bases, there was a span of 8 bases. The CDR3 is 13 amino acids. Looked up from germline, CDR1 is LNHNV and CDR2 is YYDKDF (reference sequence). The sequence was obtained from a woman aged 70-85 years with acute or convalescent COVID-19. The sample consisted of peripheral blood. This rearrangement joins TRBV15 to TRBJ2-7; D uncertain. In nucleotides, the CDR3 is TGTGCCACCAGCAGAGATCCGGGTGACGAGCAGTACTTC. This codes for CATSRDPGDEQYF.